The subject of this entry is one T cell receptor (beta chain). Its recognized antigen is unknown. No clone much larger than this one lies a single base away; base qualities are absent. Library method: RT-PCR. Sequencing took place on an Illumina HiSeq 2500. TCRdb trimmed the raw reads at Q25, called clones with MiXCR and kept productive beta chains. Each CDR3 protein appears once, grouped with its most common genes and DNA. The sample table contains 500,000 to 600,000 distinct CDR3 sequences; only one count was recorded for around 8% of them. The ten largest clonotypes hold over 10% of the sample. The data derive from a study of response to subunit inactivated influenza vaccine (dated by TCRdb to 2017 to 2018). In terms of the full investigation: Deep quantitative profiling of the T cell receptor repertoire was used in the study to follow responses to a trivalent subunit inactivated influenza vaccine. Overall study outcomes, separate from this receptor: The authors proposed that each seasonal influenza vaccination may bring in only a limited number of new T cells.

The CDR3 contains 13 residues, cysteine and phenylalanine counted. Only the CDR3 part of the read is kept: 39 bases, read in frame from the first base. CDR1 and CDR2 (DFQATT, SNEGSKA) derive from the germline V gene (reference sequence). The V end loses 4 bases and the J end loses 5 bases, and a stretch of 12 bases separates them. The sample here was PBMCs from blood, taken less than 25 months after vaccination. The rearranged chain carries TRBV20-1 and TRBJ2-1; the D gene is possibly TRBD1, with 5 bases matching. The TCR originated in a man between 50 and 75 years old who received an inactivated influenza vaccine. Donor details come from another sample of the same person, matched by shared clones. The DNA reads as follows: TGCAGTGCTAAGGCAGGGTTTAACAATGAGCAGTTCTTC. It is translated as CSAKAGFNNEQFF.